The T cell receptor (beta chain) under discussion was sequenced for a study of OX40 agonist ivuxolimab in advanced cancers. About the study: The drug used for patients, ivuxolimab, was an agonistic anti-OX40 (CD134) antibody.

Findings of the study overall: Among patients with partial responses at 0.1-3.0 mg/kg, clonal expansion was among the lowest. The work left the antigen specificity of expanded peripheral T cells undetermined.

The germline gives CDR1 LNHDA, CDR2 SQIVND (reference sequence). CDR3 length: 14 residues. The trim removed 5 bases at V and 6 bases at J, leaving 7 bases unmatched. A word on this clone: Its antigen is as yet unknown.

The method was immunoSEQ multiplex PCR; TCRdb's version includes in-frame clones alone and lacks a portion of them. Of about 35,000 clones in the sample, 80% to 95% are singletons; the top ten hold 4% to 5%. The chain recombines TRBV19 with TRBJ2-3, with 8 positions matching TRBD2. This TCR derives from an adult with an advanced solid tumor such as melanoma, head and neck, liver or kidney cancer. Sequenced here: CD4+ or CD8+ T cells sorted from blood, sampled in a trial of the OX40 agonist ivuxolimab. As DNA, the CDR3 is TGTGCCAGTAGTCCTGGACTAGCTGTGGATACGCAGTATTTT. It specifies CASSPGLAVDTQYF.